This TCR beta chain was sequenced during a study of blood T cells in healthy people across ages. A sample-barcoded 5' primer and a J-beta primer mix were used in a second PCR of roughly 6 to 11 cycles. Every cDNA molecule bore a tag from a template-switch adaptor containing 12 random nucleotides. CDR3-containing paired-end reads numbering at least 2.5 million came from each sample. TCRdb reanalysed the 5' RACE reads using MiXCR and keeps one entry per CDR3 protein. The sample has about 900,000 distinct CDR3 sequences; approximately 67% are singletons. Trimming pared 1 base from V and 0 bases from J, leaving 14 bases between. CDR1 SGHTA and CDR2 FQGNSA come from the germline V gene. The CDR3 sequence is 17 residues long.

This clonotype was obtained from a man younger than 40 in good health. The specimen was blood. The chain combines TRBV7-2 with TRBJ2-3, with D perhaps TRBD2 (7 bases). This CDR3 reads CASSLGGGGASTDTQYF. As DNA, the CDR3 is TGTGCCAGCAGCTTAGGGGGAGGGGGAGCTAGCACAGATACGCAGTATTTT.